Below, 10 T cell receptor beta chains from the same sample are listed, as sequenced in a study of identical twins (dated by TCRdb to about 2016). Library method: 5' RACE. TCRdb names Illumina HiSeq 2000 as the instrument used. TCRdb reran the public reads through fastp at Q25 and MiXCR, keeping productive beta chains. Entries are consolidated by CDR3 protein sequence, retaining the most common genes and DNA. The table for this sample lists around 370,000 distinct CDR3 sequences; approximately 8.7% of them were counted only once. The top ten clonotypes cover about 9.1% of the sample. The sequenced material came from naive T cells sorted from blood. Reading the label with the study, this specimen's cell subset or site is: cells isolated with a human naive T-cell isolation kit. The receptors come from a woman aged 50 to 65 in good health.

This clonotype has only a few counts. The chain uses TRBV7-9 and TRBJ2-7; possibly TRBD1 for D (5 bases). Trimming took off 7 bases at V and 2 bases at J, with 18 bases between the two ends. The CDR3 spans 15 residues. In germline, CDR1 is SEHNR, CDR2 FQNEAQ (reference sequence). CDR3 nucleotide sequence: TGTGCCAGCACCTCCCTTGGTGACAGTACCTACGAGCAGTACTTC. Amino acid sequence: CASTSLGDSTYEQYF.

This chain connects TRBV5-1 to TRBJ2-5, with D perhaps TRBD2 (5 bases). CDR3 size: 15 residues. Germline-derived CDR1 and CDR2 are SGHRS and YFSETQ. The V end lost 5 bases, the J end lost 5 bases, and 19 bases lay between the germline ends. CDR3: CASRGGGTGGETQYF. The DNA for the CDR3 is TGCGCCAGCAGAGGAGGCGGTACGGGCGGGGAGACCCAGTACTTC.

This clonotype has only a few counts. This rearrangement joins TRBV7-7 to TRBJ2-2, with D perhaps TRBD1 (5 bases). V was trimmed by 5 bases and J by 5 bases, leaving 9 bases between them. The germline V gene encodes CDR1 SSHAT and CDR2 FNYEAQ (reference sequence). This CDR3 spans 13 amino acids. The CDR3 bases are TGTGCCAGCAGCGCAGGGTGGACCGGGGAGCTGTTTTTT. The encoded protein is CASSAGWTGELFF.

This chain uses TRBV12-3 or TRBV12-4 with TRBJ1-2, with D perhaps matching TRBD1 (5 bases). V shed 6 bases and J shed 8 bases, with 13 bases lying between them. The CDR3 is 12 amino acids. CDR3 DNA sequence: TGTGCCAGCAGCCCCATGGGGGGGGGCTACACCTTC. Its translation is CASSPMGGGYTF.

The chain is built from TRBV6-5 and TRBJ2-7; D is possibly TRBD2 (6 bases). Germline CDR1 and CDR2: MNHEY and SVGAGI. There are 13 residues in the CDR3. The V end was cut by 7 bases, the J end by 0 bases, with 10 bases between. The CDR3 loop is CASIAESSYEQYF. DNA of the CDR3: TGTGCCAGCATAGCGGAGAGCTCCTACGAGCAGTACTTC.

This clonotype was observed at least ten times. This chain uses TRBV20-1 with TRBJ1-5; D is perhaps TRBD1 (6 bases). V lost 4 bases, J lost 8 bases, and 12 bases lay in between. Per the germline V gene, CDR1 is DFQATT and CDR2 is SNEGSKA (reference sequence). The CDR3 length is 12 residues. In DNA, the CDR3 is TGCAGTGCTATCATACAGGGAAAGCCCCAGCATTTT. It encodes CSAIIQGKPQHF.

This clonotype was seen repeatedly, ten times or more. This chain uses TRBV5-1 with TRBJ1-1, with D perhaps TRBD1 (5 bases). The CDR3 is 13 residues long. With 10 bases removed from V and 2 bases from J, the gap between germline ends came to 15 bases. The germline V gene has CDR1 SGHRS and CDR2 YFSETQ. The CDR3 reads CASRQRLNTEAFF. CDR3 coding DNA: TGCGCCTCTCGACAGCGTCTTAACACTGAAGCTTTCTTT.

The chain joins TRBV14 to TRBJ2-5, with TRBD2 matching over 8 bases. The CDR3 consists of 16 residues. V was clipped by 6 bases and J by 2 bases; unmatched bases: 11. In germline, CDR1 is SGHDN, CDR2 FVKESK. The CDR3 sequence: CASRKEPPGGQETQYF. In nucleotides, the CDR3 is TGTGCCAGCAGAAAGGAGCCCCCGGGAGGGCAAGAGACCCAGTACTTC.

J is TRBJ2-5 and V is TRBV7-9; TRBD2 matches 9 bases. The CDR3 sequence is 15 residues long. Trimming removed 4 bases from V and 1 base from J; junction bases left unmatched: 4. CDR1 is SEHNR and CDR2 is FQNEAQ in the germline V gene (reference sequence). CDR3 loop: CASSSLTSGQETQYF. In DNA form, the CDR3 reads TGTGCCAGCAGCTCGCTGACTAGCGGCCAAGAGACCCAGTACTTC.

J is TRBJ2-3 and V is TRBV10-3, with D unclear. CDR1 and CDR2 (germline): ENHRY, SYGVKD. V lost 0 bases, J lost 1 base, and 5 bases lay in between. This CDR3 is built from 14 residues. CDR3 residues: CAISESTGTDTQYF. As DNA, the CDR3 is TGTGCCATCAGTGAGTCGACTGGCACAGATACGCAGTATTTT.